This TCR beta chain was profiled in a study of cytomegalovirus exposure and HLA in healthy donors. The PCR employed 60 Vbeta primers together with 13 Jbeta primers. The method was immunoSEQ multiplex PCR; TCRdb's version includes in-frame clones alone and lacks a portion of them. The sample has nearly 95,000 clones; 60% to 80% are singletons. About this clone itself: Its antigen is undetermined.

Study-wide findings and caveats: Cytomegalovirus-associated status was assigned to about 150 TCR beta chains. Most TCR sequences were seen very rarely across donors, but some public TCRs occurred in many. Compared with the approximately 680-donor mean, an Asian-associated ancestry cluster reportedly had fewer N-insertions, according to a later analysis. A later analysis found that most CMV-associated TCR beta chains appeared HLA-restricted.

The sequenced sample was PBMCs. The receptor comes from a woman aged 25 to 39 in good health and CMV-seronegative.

The DNA of the CDR3 is TGTGCCAGCAGCCACCAACCTGGGGACAGAATCTACGAGCAGTACTTC. It encodes CASSHQPGDRIYEQYF. V is TRBV27 and J is TRBJ2-7, with 7 bases fitting TRBD1. The germline V gene has CDR1 MNHEY and CDR2 SMNVEV (reference sequence). This CDR3 has 16 amino acids. Germline trimming cut 6 bases from V and 3 bases from J; bases unmatched to any gene: 14.